This T cell receptor beta chain is from a study of blood T cells in healthy people across ages. Primers used in a second PCR of about 6 to 12 cycles were a sample-barcoded 5' primer and a J-beta primer mix. CDR3-containing paired-end reads numbered at least 2.5 million in each sample. TCRdb re-called the 5' RACE reads through MiXCR, storing one row per CDR3 protein. The top ten clones hold roughly 3.9% of a sample with about 620,000 distinct CDR3 sequences, around 20% of them seen once. CDR3 length equals 17 residues. V was clipped by 0 bases and J by 4 bases, with 16 bases between them. Germline V lookup: CDR1 SGHRS, CDR2 YFSETQ.

Specimen: blood. The V call is TRBV5-1, the J call TRBJ2-2; tentative D call: TRBD1 (5 bases). The source of this sequence is a man aged 70-80 years in good health. The CDR3 loop is CASSLESAGISTGELFF. The CDR3 DNA is TGCGCCAGCAGCTTGGAATCTGCAGGGATCTCCACCGGGGAGCTGTTTTTT.